This T cell receptor beta chain appears in the sequencing data of a study of cytomegalovirus exposure and HLA in healthy donors. The overall study: Drawn from HLA-typed donors, around 85 million unique TCRs were held in an early data release.

As concerns this clone: Its specificity is not known.

13 Jbeta primers and 60 Vbeta primers were used for the PCR. This table comes from immunoSEQ multiplex PCR, and its TCRdb copy is limited to in-frame clones, with some not included. The sample consists of some 190,000 clones, just under 80% of them appearing once. V lost 2 bases and J lost 8; bases outside the gene matches: 14. Per germline, CDR1 LGHNA and CDR2 YSLEER. The CDR3 consists of 17 residues. Broader study findings: An assumption of roughly uniform sequencing depth across donors underlay the presence/absence analyses.

V gene TRBV4-3 combines with J gene TRBJ2-2, with 7 bases that match TRBD1. The sample was PBMCs. This receptor was identified in a woman aged 25 to 39 in good health and CMV-seronegative. CDR3 in amino acids: CASSQNSNRGSLGELFF. In DNA form, the CDR3 reads TGCGCCAGCAGCCAAAACTCCAACAGGGGAAGCTTAGGGGAGCTGTTTTTT.